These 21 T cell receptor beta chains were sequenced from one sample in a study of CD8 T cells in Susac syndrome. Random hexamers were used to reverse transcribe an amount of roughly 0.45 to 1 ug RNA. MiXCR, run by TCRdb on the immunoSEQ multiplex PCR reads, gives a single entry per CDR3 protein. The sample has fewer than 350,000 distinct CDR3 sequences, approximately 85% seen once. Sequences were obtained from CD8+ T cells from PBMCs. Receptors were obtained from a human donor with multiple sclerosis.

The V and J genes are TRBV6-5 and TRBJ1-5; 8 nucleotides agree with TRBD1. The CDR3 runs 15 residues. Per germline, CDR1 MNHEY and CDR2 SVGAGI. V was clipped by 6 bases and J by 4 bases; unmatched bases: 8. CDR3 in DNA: TGTGCCAGCAGGCCGGGACAGGCGGGGAATCAGCCCCAGCATTTT. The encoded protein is CASRPGQAGNQPQHF.

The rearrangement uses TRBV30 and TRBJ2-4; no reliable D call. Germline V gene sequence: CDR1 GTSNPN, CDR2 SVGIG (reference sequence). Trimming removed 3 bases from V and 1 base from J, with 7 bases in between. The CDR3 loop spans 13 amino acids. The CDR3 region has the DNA TGTGCCTGGAGAGGTGGGGCCAAAAACATTCAGTACTTC. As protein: CAWRGGAKNIQYF. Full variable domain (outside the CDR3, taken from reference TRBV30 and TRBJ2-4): SQTIHQWPATLVQPVGSPLSLECTVEGTSNPNLYWYRQAAGRGLQLLFYSVGIGQISSEVPQNLSASRPQDRQFILSSKKLLLSDSGFYLCAWRGGAKNIQYFGAGTRLSVL.

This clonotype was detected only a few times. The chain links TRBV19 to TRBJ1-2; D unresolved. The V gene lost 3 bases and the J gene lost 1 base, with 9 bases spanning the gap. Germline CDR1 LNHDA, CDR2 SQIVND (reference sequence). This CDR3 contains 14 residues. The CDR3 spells CASSIVSDNYGYTF. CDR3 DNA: TGTGCCAGTAGTATCGTGAGTGATAACTATGGCTACACCTTC.

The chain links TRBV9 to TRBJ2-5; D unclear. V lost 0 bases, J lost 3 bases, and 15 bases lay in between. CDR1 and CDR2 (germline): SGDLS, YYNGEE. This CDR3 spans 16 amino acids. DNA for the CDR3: TGTGCCAGCAGCGTAGGATTAGCCCGGGCGGAAGAGACCCAGTACTTC. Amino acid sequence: CASSVGLARAEETQYF.

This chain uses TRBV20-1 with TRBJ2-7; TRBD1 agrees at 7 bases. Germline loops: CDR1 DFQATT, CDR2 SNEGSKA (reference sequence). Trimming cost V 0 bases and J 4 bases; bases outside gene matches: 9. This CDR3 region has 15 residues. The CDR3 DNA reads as TGCAGTGCTAGAGAGGCCGGGACAGCCCTTTACGAGCAGTACTTC. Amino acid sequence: CSAREAGTALYEQYF.

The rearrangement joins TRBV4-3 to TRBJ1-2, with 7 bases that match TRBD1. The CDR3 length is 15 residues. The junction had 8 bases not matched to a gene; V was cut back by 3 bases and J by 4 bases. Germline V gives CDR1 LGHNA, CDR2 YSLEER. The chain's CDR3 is CASSHDTGVGYGYTF. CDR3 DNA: TGCGCCAGCAGCCACGACACAGGGGTGGGCTATGGCTACACCTTC.

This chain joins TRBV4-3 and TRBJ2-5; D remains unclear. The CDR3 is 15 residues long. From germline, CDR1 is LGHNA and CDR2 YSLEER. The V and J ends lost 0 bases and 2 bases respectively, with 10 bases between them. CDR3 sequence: CASSQDTTKQETQYF. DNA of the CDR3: TGCGCCAGCAGCCAAGATACGACGAAACAAGAGACCCAGTACTTC.

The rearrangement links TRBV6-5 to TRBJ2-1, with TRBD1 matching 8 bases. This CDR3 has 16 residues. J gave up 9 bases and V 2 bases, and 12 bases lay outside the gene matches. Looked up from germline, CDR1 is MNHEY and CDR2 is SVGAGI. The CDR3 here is CASSYDYPTTGGEQFF. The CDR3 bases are TGTGCCAGCAGTTACGATTACCCGACCACAGGGGGTGAGCAGTTCTTC.

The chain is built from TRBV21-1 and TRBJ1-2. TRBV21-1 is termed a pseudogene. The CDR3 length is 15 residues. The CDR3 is CASSKWRTESYGYTF. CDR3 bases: TGTGCCAGCAGCAAATGGAGGACTGAGTCCTATGGCTACACCTTC.

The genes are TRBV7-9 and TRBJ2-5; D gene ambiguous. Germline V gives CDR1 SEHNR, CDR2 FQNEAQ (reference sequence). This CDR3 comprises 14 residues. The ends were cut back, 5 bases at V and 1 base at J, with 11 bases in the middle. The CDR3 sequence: CASSPGVGQETQYF. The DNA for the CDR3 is TGTGCCAGCAGCCCTGGAGTAGGCCAAGAGACCCAGTACTTC.

The CDR3 protein is CASSYIVGLTFTGELFF. CDR3 nucleotides: TGTGCCAGCAGTTACATAGTGGGACTCACATTCACCGGGGAGCTGTTTTTT. This chain connects TRBV6-5 to TRBJ2-2, with TRBD2 as a possible D gene (6 bases). Germline loops: CDR1 MNHEY, CDR2 SVGAGI. The CDR3 has 17 amino acids. The V and J ends lost 2 bases and 4 bases respectively, with 17 bases between them.

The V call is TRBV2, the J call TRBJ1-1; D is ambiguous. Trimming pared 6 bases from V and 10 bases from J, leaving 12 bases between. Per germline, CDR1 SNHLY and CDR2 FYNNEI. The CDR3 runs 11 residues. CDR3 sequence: CASRVGGVAFF. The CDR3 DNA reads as TGTGCCAGCAGAGTCGGTGGAGTAGCTTTCTTT.

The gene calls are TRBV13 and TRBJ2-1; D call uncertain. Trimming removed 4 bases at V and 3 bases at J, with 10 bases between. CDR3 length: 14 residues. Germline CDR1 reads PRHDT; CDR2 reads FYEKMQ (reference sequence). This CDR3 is CASSSRRGYNEQFF. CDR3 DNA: TGTGCCAGCAGCTCTCGGAGAGGCTACAATGAGCAGTTCTTC.

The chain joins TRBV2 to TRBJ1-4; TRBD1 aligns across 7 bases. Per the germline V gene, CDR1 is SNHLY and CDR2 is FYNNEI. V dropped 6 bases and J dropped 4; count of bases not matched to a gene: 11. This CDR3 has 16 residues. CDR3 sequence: CASRERRQGLNEKLFF. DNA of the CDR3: TGTGCCAGCAGAGAACGTCGACAGGGCCTTAATGAAAAACTGTTTTTT. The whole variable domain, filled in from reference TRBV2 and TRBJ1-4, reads EPEVTQTPSHQVTQMGQEVILRCVPISNHLYFYWYRQILGQKVEFLVSFYNNEISEKSEIFDDQFSVERPDGSNFTLKIRSTKLEDSAMYFCASRERRQGLNEKLFFGSGTQLSVL.

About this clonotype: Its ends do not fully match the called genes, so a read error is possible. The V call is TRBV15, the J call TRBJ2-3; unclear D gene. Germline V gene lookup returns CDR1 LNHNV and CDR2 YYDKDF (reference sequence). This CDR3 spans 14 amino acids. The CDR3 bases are TGTGCCACCAGCACACCTCGGTTCACAGATGCGCAGTATTTT. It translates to CATSTPRFTDAQYF.

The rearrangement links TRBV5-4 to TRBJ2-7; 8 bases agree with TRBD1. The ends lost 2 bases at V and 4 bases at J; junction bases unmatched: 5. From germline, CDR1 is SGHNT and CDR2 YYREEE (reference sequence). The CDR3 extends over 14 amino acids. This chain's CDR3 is CASSFDRGGYEQYF. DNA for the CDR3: TGTGCCAGCAGCTTCGACAGGGGAGGATACGAGCAGTACTTC.

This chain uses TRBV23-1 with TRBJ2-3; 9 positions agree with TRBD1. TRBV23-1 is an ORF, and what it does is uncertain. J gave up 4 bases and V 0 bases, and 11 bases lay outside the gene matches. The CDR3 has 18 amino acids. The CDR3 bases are TGCGCCAGCAGTCAATCCCCCCCGGACAGGGGATGGGCAGATACGCAGTATTTT. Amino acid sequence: CASSQSPPDRGWADTQYF.

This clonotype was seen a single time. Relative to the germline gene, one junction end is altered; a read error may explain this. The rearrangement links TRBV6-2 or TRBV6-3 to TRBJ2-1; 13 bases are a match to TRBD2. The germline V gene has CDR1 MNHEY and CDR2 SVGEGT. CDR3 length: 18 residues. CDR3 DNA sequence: TGTGCCAGCAGTTACTTCCCGATACTAGCGGGAGGGTACAATGAGCAGCTCTTC. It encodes CASSYFPILAGGYNEQLF.

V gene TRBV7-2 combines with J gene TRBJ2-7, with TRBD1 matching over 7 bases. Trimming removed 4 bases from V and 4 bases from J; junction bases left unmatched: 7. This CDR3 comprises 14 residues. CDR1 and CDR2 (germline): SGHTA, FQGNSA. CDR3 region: CASSSGGWSYEQYF. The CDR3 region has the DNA TGTGCCAGCAGCTCAGGGGGTTGGTCGTACGAGCAGTACTTC.

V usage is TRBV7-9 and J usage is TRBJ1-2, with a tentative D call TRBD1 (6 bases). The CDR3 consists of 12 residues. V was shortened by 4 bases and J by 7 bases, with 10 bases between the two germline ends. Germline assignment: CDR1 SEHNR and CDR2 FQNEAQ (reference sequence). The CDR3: CASSSRQVGYTF. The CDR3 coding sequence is TGTGCCAGCAGCTCCCGACAGGTTGGCTACACCTTC.

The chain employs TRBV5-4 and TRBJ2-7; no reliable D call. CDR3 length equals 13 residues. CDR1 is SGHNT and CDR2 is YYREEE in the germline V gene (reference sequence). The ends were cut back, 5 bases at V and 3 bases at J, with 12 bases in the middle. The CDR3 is CASRPAVSYEQYF. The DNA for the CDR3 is TGTGCCAGCAGACCGGCCGTTAGCTACGAGCAGTACTTC. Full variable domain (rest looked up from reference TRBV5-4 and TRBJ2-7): ETGVTQSPTHLIKTRGQQVTLRCSSQSGHNTVSWYQQALGQGPQFIFQYYREEENGRGNFPPRFSGLQFPNYSSELNVNALELDDSALYLCASRPAVSYEQYFGPGTRLTVT.